The source of this TCR beta chain is a study of T cell responses to AZD1222 COVID-19 vaccine. General study points: Among the donors, most were white British and more were female, and clonal diversity was possibly underestimated.

Germline lookup yields CDR1 SGHTA and CDR2 FQGNSA. The V gene lost 5 bases and the J gene lost 11 bases, with 16 bases spanning the gap. This CDR3 has 14 amino acids. The data were produced by immunoSEQ multiplex PCR, yet TCRdb's version contains in-frame clones alone and is incomplete. Here the sample spans over 150,000 clones, approximately 94% being singletons. With regard to this clone: What it recognizes is unknown.

The sequenced sample was peripheral blood, obtained 28 days after the second AZD1222 dose. The chain has TRBV7-2 and TRBJ1-6; TRBD1 might be the D (6 bases). The TCR originated in an adult who received the AZD1222 COVID-19 vaccine. The CDR3 sequence is CASSQGPGSPPLHF. In DNA form, the CDR3 reads TGTGCCAGCAGCCAGGGGCCAGGGAGTCCACCCCTCCACTTT. Together with reference TRBV7-2 and TRBJ1-6, the CDR3 gives the full variable domain: GAGVSQSPSNKVTEKGKDVELRCDPISGHTALYWYRQSLGQGLEFLIYFQGNSAPDKSGLPSDRFSAERTGGSVSTLTIQRTQQEDSAVYLCASSQGPGSPPLHFGNGTRLTVT.